The clone carrying this TCR beta chain showed up many times. This sample stems from a study of low-dose radiotherapy and immunotherapy resistance in tumors. Study-wide context: The study delivered 0.5 Gy per fraction every 2 weeks to Cohort 1, totaling 6.5 Gy.

The time point: before trial treatment. In the RACIN dose-escalation trial, donors got nivolumab plus ipilimumab with aspirin, cyclophosphamide and radiotherapy. Patients eligible had advanced solid tumors without tumor-infiltrating lymphocytes. CDR3 length equals 13 residues. Germline CDR1 and CDR2: SNHLY and FYNNEI. V lost 9 bases and J 3 bases, leaving 12 bases between the germline ends. Primers targeting TRAV and TRBV primed first-strand cDNA, covering alpha and beta chains. TCR amplification ran 15 to 25 PCR cycles using constant-region and V-primer adapter primers. TCRdb reprocessed the reads via MiXCR and lists one record per CDR3 protein. The sample includes 55,000 to 80,000 distinct CDR3 sequences, less than 30% of them seen just once.

The specimen was PBMCs, collected before treatment. The chain combines TRBV2 with TRBJ2-1; D unclear. This sequence originates from a male donor with rectosigmoid adenocarcinoma. The CDR3 reads CASRADFYNEQFF. The CDR3, as DNA: TGTGCCAGTCGGGCGGATTTCTACAATGAGCAGTTCTTC.